These T cell receptor beta chains were read from a single sample in a study of regulatory T cells in long-lasting Graves disease. TCRdb redid the calling of the multiplex PCR reads with MiXCR, one entry per CDR3 protein. The data show approximately 490,000 distinct CDR3 sequences, about a sixth seen once. These same data were also listed under a study on T cells in Graves' hyperthyroidism and ophthalmopathy.

The sequenced sample was peripheral blood mononuclear cells (PBMCs), obtained at new diagnosis, from a patient treated with antithyroid drugs. The receptors were gathered from a man aged 35 to 55 with Graves disease. The CDR3 runs from the conserved cysteine through the conserved F or W. A D gene is named only where the DNA matches it firmly. Part of the rows lack a size; the others show once, few, many or a class for expanded clones.

TRBD2	many	TRBV7-9	TRBJ2-1	TGTGCCAGCACCGGGGGGGATTGGGACAATGAGCAGTTCTTC	CASTGGDWDNEQFF
TRBD1	few	TRBV2	TRBJ2-5	TGTGCCAGCAGGGCGGACAGGGAAGAGACCCAGTACTTC	CASRADREETQYF
.	many	TRBV7-2	TRBJ2-3	TGTGCCAGCAGCTTAGCGGACCTGTGGGGGGATACGCAGTATTTT	CASSLADLWGDTQYF
TRBD1	.	TRBV20-1	TRBJ2-7	TGCAGTGCTAGAGTGGGAGACAGGGGGCTTCGATCCTACGAGCAGTACTTC	CSARVGDRGLRSYEQYF
TRBD2	many	TRBV5-1	TRBJ2-3	TGCGCCAGCAGCTTGTTTGGGGCCCCTAGCGGGGGACGGGATACGCAGTATTTT	CASSLFGAPSGGRDTQYF
.	many	TRBV5-1	TRBJ1-3	TGCGCCAGCAGCTTCGGGGGAGGGCCGTCCTCTGGAAACACCATATATTTT	CASSFGGGPSSGNTIYF
TRBD1	few	TRBV30	TRBJ2-2	TGTGCCTGGGACCGGGACAGGGTTATCGGGGAGCTGGTTTTT	CAWDRDRVIGELVF
.	few	TRBV12-3/TRBV12-4	TRBJ2-2	TGTGCCAGCAGTTTACCCGCCGGGGAGCTGTTTTTT	CASSLPAGELFF
.	many	TRBV5-4	TRBJ2-3	TGTGCCAGCAGCTACGGACGGGGGGATACGCAGTATTTT	CASSYGRGDTQYF
.	.	TRBV29-1	TRBJ2-7	TGCAGCGCAATCGATAGGAGTACCTACGAGCAGTACTTC	CSAIDRSTYEQYF
.	.	TRBV19	TRBJ2-7	TGTGCCAGTGCGAATCGGGGCCCGATCTCCTACGAGCAGTACTTC	CASANRGPISYEQYF